These 21 T cell receptor beta chains originate from one sample sequenced in a study of cytomegalovirus exposure and HLA in healthy donors. The PCR employed 60 Vbeta primers together with 13 Jbeta primers. Measured with immunoSEQ multiplex PCR; TCRdb has only the in-frame clones, and not every one. The sample includes around 130,000 clones, about two thirds of them seen just once. Specimen: PBMCs. The source is a woman between 55 and 75 years old in good health and CMV-seropositive.

The chain couples TRBV7-9 to TRBJ2-5; tentatively, D is TRBD2 (5 bases). This CDR3 contains 13 residues. The germline V and J ends were trimmed by 6 bases and 0 bases, with 8 bases remaining between them. Germline V gives CDR1 SEHNR, CDR2 FQNEAQ (reference sequence). This CDR3 reads CASSLTNQETQYF. The CDR3 DNA reads TGTGCCAGCAGTTTGACTAACCAAGAGACCCAGTACTTC.

V usage is TRBV4-1 and J usage is TRBJ2-2; 7 bases line up with TRBD1. J was trimmed by 1 base and V by 7 bases; bases with no gene match: 24. The germline V gene has CDR1 MGHRA and CDR2 YSYEKL. This CDR3 has 21 residues. CDR3 residues: CASTFKTKGDRNRRNTGELFF. The CDR3 DNA sequence: TGCGCCAGCACCTTTAAGACGAAAGGGGACAGAAACCGAAGGAACACCGGGGAGCTGTTTTTT.

The rearrangement uses TRBV18 and TRBJ1-1, with D possibly TRBD1 on 5 matching bases. The V end was cut by 2 bases, the J end by 2 bases, with 15 bases between. Germline V gene lookup returns CDR1 KGHSH and CDR2 LQKENI. CDR3 size: 16 residues. CDR3 in amino acids: CASSPTQGLSNTEAFF. The CDR3 nucleotides are TGTGCCAGCTCACCAACGCAGGGCCTATCAAACACTGAAGCTTTCTTT.

The V and J genes are TRBV12-5 and TRBJ2-1, with 10 bases aligning to TRBD2. With V trimmed by 1 base and J by 7 bases, 19 bases remained unmatched. The CDR3 has 20 residues. CDR1 and CDR2 (germline): LGHNT, FRNRAP. This CDR3 reads CASGLAPRWASGGSGNEQFF. In DNA form, the CDR3 reads TGTGCTAGTGGTTTGGCACCCCGGTGGGCTAGCGGGGGATCGGGGAATGAGCAGTTCTTC. Full variable domain (outside the CDR3, taken from reference TRBV12-5 and TRBJ2-1): DARVTQTPRHKVTEMGQEVTMRCQPILGHNTVFWYRQTMMQGLELLAYFRNRAPLDDSGMPKDRFSAEMPDATLATLKIQPSEPRDSAVYFCASGLAPRWASGGSGNEQFFGPGTRLTVL.

The chain has TRBV4-1 and TRBJ2-1; a weak D match, TRBD2 (6 bases). The germline V and J ends were trimmed by 0 bases and 7 bases, with 16 bases remaining between them. Germline CDR1 MGHRA, CDR2 YSYEKL. The CDR3 has 16 residues. CDR3: CASSQDRAGRRNEQFF. CDR3 in DNA: TGCGCCAGCAGCCAAGATCGGGCGGGGAGGCGGAATGAGCAGTTCTTC.

This chain uses TRBV4-2 with TRBJ1-1; D is possibly TRBD1 (6 bases). The germline V and J ends were trimmed by 0 bases and 4 bases, with 9 bases remaining between them. CDR1 is LGHNA, CDR2 YNFKEQ, per germline. This CDR3 contains 14 residues. The CDR3 reads CASSQEPRGTEAFF. CDR3 bases: TGTGCCAGCAGCCAAGAACCCAGGGGCACTGAAGCTTTCTTT.

The V gene is TRBV11-2, the J gene TRBJ2-1; 7 nucleotides align to TRBD1. The CDR3 has 15 residues. The V segment lost 6 bases and the J segment 4 bases; nucleotides outside the gene matches: 9. Germline V gene lookup returns CDR1 SGHAT and CDR2 FQNNGV. The CDR3: CASRTGTALYNEQFF. CDR3 DNA: TGTGCCAGCAGAACCGGGACAGCCCTGTACAATGAGCAGTTCTTC.

The chain recombines TRBV10-3 with TRBJ1-1; the D gene is possibly TRBD1 (5 bases). CDR1 is ENHRY and CDR2 is SYGVKD in the germline V gene. V shed 8 bases and J shed 2 bases, with 12 bases lying between them. This CDR3 spans 13 amino acids. CDR3 sequence (DNA): TGTGCCATCTCTGGGGCGCGTAACACTGAAGCTTTCTTT. This encodes CAISGARNTEAFF.

This chain links TRBV12-5 with TRBJ1-2, with a possible D match to TRBD1 (5 bases). CDR3 length equals 17 residues. Trimming took off 0 bases at V and 2 bases at J, with 16 bases between the two ends. CDR1 and CDR2 (germline): LGHNT, FRNRAP. CDR3 in amino acids: CASGLVPGHAANYGYTF. In DNA, the CDR3 is TGTGCTAGTGGTTTGGTACCCGGACACGCGGCGAACTATGGCTACACCTTC.

Remarks on this clone: The germline gene is not matched at one end of the junction; a read error may be the cause. The chain recombines TRBV7-7 with TRBJ2-5; TRBD1 might be the D (5 bases). Germline CDR1 reads SSHAT; CDR2 reads FNYEAQ (reference sequence). The CDR3 is made up of 15 amino acids. The CDR3 reads CASSPSRAFLQTQYF. The CDR3 DNA reads TGTGCTAGCAGCCCTTCCAGGGCATTTCTTCAGACCCAGTACTTC.

This rearrangement joins TRBV2 to TRBJ2-7; the match to TRBD1 covers 7 bases. The CDR3 is 13 amino acids. V lost 5 bases and J lost 5; bases outside the gene matches: 6. CDR1 is SNHLY and CDR2 is FYNNEI in the germline V gene. The CDR3 region has the DNA TGTGCCAGCAGTACAGAAGGGGGCCACGAGCAGTACTTC. This encodes CASSTEGGHEQYF.

The chain couples TRBV7-9 to TRBJ1-1, with TRBD1 matching over 8 bases. Germline V gene sequence: CDR1 SEHNR, CDR2 FQNEAQ (reference sequence). The CDR3 contains 15 residues. The ends lost 3 bases at V and 4 bases at J; junction bases unmatched: 7. CDR3 sequence reads: CASSFQGAFGTEAFF. CDR3 sequence (DNA): TGTGCCAGCAGCTTCCAGGGGGCGTTTGGCACTGAAGCTTTCTTT.

This clone was observed a single time. The chain carries TRBV9 and TRBJ2-2; a possible D gene is TRBD1 (6 bases). Germline V gene data show CDR1 as SGDLS and CDR2 as YYNGEE. The CDR3 contains 17 residues. Trimming took off 3 bases at V and 0 bases at J, with 15 bases between the two ends. CDR3 DNA: TGTGCCAGCAGCGGCCCGGGACAAAGAGCGAACACCGGGGAGCTGTTTTTT. Translated: CASSGPGQRANTGELFF.

The chain combines TRBV5-1 with TRBJ1-2, with 7 bases matching TRBD1. This CDR3 has 15 residues. The germline V gene has CDR1 SGHRS and CDR2 YFSETQ. V lost 1 base and J lost 4; bases outside the gene matches: 7. DNA of the CDR3: TGCGCCAGCAGCTTGCCCTTACAGGGGCTCTATGGCTACACCTTC. Protein product: CASSLPLQGLYGYTF.

This chain joins TRBV11-1 and TRBJ2-7; a weak D match, TRBD1 (6 bases). CDR1 and CDR2 (germline): SGHAT, FQDESV (reference sequence). The V and J ends lost 5 bases and 6 bases respectively, with 17 bases between them. The length of the CDR3 is 14 residues. The CDR3 DNA reads as TGTGCCAGCAGCAACATACAGGGTGGTGGCGAGCAGTACTTC. It encodes CASSNIQGGGEQYF. Variable domain in full (rest from reference TRBV11-1 and TRBJ2-7): EAEVAQSPRYKITEKSQAVAFWCDPISGHATLYWYRQILGQGPELLVQFQDESVVDDSQLPKDRFSAERLKGVDSTLKIQPAELGDSAMYLCASSNIQGGGEQYFGPGTRLTVT.

This clone was seen only a few times. This chain connects TRBV19 to TRBJ1-1, with 9 bases matching TRBD1. This CDR3 has 15 amino acids. V shed 6 bases and J 3 bases; nucleotides not matched to a gene: 8. Germline V gene data show CDR1 as LNHDA and CDR2 as SQIVND (reference sequence). The CDR3 DNA is TGTGCCAGTAGCCAGACAGGGGGGCGGGACACTGAAGCTTTCTTT. It translates to CASSQTGGRDTEAFF.

The chain carries TRBV5-1 and TRBJ2-7; 7 nucleotides align to TRBD1. This CDR3 region has 13 residues. V lost 4 bases and J lost 2; bases outside the gene matches: 3. Germline V lookup: CDR1 SGHRS, CDR2 YFSETQ. The CDR3 protein is CASSVTGAYEQYF. The CDR3 DNA is TGCGCCAGCAGCGTCACAGGGGCCTACGAGCAGTACTTC.

V is TRBV5-6 and J is TRBJ2-2, with D possibly being TRBD2 (6 bases). The CDR3 has 14 residues. The V gene lost 4 bases and the J gene lost 4 bases, with 11 bases spanning the gap. Germline V gene data show CDR1 as SGHDT and CDR2 as YYEEEE. CDR3 in DNA: TGTGCCAGCAGCCCCGGGACTCTCACCGGGGAGCTGTTTTTT. Residues: CASSPGTLTGELFF.

The chain combines TRBV5-1 with TRBJ1-2, with 7 bases lining up with TRBD1. With 5 bases clipped from V and 0 bases from J, the junction kept 10 bases outside the gene matches. Germline CDR1 is SGHRS and CDR2 is YFSETQ. This CDR3 is 16 amino acids long. The CDR3 DNA reads as TGCGCCAGCAGTCGGGACAGTACACCCACTAACTATGGCTACACCTTC. This codes for CASSRDSTPTNYGYTF.

The chain has TRBV18 and TRBJ2-2; 10 positions match TRBD1. The length of the CDR3 is 17 residues. CDR1 and CDR2 from the germline V gene are KGHSH and LQKENI. Trimming cost V 2 bases and J 0 bases; bases outside gene matches: 3. In nucleotides, the CDR3 is TGTGCCAGCTCACCATTCGGGACAGGGGCGAACACCGGGGAGCTGTTTTTT. Translation gives CASSPFGTGANTGELFF.

This chain uses TRBV2 with TRBJ2-7, with a tentative D call TRBD1 (6 bases). The CDR3 runs 15 residues. The germline V and J ends were trimmed by 2 bases and 9 bases, with 20 bases remaining between them. Per germline, CDR1 SNHLY and CDR2 FYNNEI. The CDR3 loop reads CASSETGTYMEVQYF. The CDR3 bases are TGTGCCAGCAGTGAAACCGGGACATACATGGAGGTGCAGTACTTC. Filled out from reference TRBV2 and TRBJ2-7, the complete variable domain reads EPEVTQTPSHQVTQMGQEVILRCVPISNHLYFYWYRQILGQKVEFLVSFYNNEISEKSEIFDDQFSVERPDGSNFTLKIRSTKLEDSAMYFCASSETGTYMEVQYFGPGTRLTVT.